This T cell receptor (beta chain) emerged from a study of blood T cell repertoires in COVID-19. The overall study: Researchers got acute and convalescent COVID-19 samples from the United States, Italy and Spain. The cDNA or gDNA used as material had been derived from T cells, B-cell-depleted T cells, or PBMCs.

The CDR3 has 13 amino acids. Germline-derived CDR1 and CDR2 are KGHDR and SFDVKD. Deletions cut 2 bases from V and 12 bases from J, with 15 bases between. Clones were sequenced by immunoSEQ multiplex PCR, and TCRdb holds only the in-frame ones, with some missing. The sample lists about 400,000 clones, approximately 86% occurring once. The sequence was collected from a woman aged 40 to 50 with acute COVID-19. Sequenced input: PBMCs or T cells enriched from blood (not recorded which). V is TRBV24-1 and J is TRBJ1-2, with D possibly TRBD1 on 6 matching bases. The CDR3 DNA reads TGTGCCACCAGTGATTACACCACAGGGATCCACACCTTC. It translates to CATSDYTTGIHTF.